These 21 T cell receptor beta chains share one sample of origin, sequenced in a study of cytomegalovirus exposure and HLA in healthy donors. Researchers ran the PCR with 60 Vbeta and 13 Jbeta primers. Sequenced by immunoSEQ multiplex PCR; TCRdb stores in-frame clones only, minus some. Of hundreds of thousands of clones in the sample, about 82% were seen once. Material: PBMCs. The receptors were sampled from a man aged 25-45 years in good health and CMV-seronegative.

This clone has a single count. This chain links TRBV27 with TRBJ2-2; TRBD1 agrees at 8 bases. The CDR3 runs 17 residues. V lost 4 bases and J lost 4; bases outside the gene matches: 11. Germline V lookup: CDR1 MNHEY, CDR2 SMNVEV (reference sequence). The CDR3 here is CASSSTNRGALTGELFF. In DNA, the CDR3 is TGTGCCAGCAGTTCCACCAACAGGGGGGCCCTCACCGGGGAGCTGTTTTTT.

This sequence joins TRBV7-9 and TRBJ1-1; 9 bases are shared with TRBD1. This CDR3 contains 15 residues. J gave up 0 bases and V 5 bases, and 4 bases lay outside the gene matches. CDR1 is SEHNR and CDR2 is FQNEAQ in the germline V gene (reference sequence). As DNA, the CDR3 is TGTGCCAGCAGCCACCGACAGGGGGTGAACACTGAAGCTTTCTTT. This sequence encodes CASSHRQGVNTEAFF.

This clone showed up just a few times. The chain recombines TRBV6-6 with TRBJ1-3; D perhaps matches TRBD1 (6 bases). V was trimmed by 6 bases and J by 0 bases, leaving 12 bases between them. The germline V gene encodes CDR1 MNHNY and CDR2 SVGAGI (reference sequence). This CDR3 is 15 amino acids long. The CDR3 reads CASSRDRTSGNTIYF. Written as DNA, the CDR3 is TGTGCCAGCAGCCGCGACAGGACCTCTGGAAACACCATATATTTT.

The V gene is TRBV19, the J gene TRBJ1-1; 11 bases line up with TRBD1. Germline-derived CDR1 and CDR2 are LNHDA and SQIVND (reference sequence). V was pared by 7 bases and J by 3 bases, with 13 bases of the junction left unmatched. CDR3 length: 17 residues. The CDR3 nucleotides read TGTGCCAGTACCCCGTGGGGGGACAGGGGGAGATACACTGAAGCTTTCTTT. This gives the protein CASTPWGDRGRYTEAFF.

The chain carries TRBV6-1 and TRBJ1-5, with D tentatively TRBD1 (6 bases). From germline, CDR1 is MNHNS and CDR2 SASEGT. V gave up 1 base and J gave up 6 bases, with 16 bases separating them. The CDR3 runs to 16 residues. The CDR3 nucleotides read TGTGCCAGCAGTGAAGGAAGAAAGGGCAGGGGTCAGCCCCAGCATTTT. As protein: CASSEGRKGRGQPQHF.

The CDR3 protein is CASSPGTINKETQYF. The CDR3, as DNA: TGCGCCAGCAGCCCCGGGACAATTAATAAGGAGACCCAGTACTTC. This rearrangement joins TRBV4-1 to TRBJ2-5, with a weak D call TRBD1 (6 bases). V was shortened by 4 bases and J by 5 bases, with 17 bases between the two germline ends. This CDR3 comprises 15 residues. Per the germline V gene, CDR1 is MGHRA and CDR2 is YSYEKL.

The CDR3 DNA is TGTGCCAGCAGTGAAGTACCGGGACAGGGGCCGAATCAGCCCCAGCATTTT. It specifies CASSEVPGQGPNQPQHF. The chain carries TRBV6-1 and TRBJ1-5; 10 bases are shared with TRBD1. V was pared by 1 base and J by 4 bases, with 7 bases of the junction left unmatched. Germline CDR1 is MNHNS and CDR2 is SASEGT. This CDR3 has 17 residues.

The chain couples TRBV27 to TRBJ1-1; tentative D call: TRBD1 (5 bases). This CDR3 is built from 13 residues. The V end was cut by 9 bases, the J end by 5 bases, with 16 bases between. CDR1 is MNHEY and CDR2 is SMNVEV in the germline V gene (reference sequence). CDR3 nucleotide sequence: TGTGCCAGTGCTGTGGGGGGTTGGACTGAAGCTTTCTTT. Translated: CASAVGGWTEAFF.

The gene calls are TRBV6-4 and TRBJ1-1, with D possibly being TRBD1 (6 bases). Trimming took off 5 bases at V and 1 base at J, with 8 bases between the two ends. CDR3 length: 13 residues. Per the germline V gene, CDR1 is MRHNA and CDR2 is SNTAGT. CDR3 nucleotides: TGTGCCAGCAGTTCGACAGGGAACACTGAAGCTTTCTTT. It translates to CASSSTGNTEAFF.

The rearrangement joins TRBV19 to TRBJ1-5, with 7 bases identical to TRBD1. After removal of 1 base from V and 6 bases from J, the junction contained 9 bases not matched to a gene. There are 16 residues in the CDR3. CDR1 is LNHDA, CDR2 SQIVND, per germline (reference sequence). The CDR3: CASSIVPGGGGQPQHF. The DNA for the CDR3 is TGTGCCAGTAGTATAGTCCCAGGGGGTGGCGGTCAGCCCCAGCATTTT.

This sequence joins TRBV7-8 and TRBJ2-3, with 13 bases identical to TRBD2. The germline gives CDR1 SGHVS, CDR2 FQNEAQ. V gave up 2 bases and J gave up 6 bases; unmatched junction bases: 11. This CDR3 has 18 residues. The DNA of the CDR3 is TGTGCCAGCAGCTTACCCTTAACTAGCGGGGGGGAGCGTGATACGCAGTATTTT. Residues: CASSLPLTSGGERDTQYF.

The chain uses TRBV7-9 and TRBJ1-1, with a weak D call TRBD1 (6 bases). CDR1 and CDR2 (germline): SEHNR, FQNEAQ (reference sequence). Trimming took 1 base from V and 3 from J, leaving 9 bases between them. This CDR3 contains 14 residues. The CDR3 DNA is TGTGCCAGCAGCTTAGTCCGACAGGACACTGAAGCTTTCTTT. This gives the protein CASSLVRQDTEAFF.

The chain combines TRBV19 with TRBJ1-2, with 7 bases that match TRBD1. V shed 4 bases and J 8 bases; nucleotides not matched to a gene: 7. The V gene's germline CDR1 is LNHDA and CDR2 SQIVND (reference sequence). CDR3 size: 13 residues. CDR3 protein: CASSSPRDRGYTF. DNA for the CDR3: TGTGCCAGTAGTAGCCCCAGGGACAGAGGCTACACCTTC.

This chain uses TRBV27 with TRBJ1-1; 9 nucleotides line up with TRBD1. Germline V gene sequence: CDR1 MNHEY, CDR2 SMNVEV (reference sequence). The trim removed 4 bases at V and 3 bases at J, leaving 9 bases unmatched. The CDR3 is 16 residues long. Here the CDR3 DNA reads TGTGCCAGCAGTTCCAAACAGGGGGCGAAGGACACTGAAGCTTTCTTT. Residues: CASSSKQGAKDTEAFF.

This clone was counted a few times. The CDR3 DNA is TGTGCCAGCAGTGAGCCCTTGTGGGGCTACACCTTC. Amino acids: CASSEPLWGYTF. The rearrangement links TRBV6-6 to TRBJ1-2; D gene unclear. Germline assignment: CDR1 MNHNY and CDR2 SVGAGI (reference sequence). V was clipped by 5 bases and J by 8 bases, with 12 bases between them. The CDR3 runs 12 residues.

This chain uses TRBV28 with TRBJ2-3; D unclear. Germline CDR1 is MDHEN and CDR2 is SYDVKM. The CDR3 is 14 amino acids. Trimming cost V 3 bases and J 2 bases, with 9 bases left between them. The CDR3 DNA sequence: TGTGCCAGCAGTTTGACAAAGCCCACAGATACGCAGTATTTT. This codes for CASSLTKPTDTQYF.

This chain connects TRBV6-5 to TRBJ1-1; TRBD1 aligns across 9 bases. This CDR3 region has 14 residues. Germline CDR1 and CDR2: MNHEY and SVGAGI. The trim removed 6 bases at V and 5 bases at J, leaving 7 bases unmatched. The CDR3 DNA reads TGTGCCAGCAGCCACACAGGGGGCAGAACTGAAGCTTTCTTT. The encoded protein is CASSHTGGRTEAFF.

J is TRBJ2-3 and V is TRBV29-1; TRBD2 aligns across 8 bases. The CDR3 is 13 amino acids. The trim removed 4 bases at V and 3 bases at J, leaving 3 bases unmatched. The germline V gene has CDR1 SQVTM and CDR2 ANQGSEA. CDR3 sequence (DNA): TGCAGCGTTGCTAGCGGGCAAACAGATACGCAGTATTTT. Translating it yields CSVASGQTDTQYF.

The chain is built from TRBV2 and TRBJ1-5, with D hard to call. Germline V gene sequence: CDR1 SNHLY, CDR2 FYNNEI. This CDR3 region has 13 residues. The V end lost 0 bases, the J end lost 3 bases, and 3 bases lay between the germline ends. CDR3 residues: CASSEAYNQPQHF. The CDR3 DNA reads TGTGCCAGCAGTGAAGCATACAATCAGCCCCAGCATTTT.

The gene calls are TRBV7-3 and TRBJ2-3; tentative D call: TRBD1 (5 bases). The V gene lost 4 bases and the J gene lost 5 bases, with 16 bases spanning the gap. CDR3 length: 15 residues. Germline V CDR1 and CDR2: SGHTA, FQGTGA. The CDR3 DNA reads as TGTGCCAGCAGCTCCCAACTTATCCAGGGAGATACGCAGTATTTT. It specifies CASSSQLIQGDTQYF. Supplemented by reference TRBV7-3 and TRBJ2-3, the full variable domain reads GAGVSQTPSNKVTEKGKYVELRCDPISGHTALYWYRQSLGQGPEFLIYFQGTGAADDSGLPNDRFFAVRPEGSVSTLKIQRTERGDSAVYLCASSSQLIQGDTQYFGPGTRLTVL.

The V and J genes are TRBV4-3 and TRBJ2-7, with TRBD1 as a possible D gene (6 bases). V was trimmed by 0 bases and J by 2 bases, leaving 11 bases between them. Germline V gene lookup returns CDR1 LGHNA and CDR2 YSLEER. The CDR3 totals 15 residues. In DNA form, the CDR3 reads TGCGCCAGCAGCCAAGACCAGGGGCTAACCTACGAGCAGTACTTC. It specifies CASSQDQGLTYEQYF.